Each of the 5 T cell receptor beta chains below was sequenced from the same sample in a study of lymphopenia after photon versus proton radiotherapy. Assay: immunoSEQ multiplex PCR; the TCRdb copy retains only in-frame clones and omits some. This table holds more than 45,000 clones, about 88% found once. This material consisted of peripheral blood, taken from a patient treated with proton-based radiotherapy. These receptors all come from a man between 60 and 75 years old with pancreatic cancer.

This clone has only a few counts. J is TRBJ1-5 and V is TRBV30; D call uncertain. Trimming shortened V by 3 bases and J by 9 bases, and 12 bases separated the two germline ends. The germline V gene encodes CDR1 GTSNPN and CDR2 SVGIG (reference sequence). The CDR3 covers 12 residues. The CDR3 sequence is CAWSVSGWPQHF. CDR3 sequence (DNA): TGTGCCTGGAGCGTGTCGGGATGGCCCCAGCATTTT.

V usage is TRBV5-4 and J usage is TRBJ2-7, with 10 bases fitting TRBD1. The CDR3 has 15 amino acids. Germline CDR1 SGHNT, CDR2 YYREEE (reference sequence). The V gene end was trimmed by 0 bases and the J gene end by 4 bases; junction bases not matched to a gene: 4. The CDR3 is CASSLGDRGLYEQYF. Here the CDR3 DNA reads TGTGCCAGCAGCTTGGGGGACAGGGGCCTTTACGAGCAGTACTTC.

This chain joins TRBV9 and TRBJ2-3, with 10 bases matching TRBD1. J lost 5 bases, V lost 1 base, and 7 bases had no gene match. The CDR3 has 16 residues. The germline V gene has CDR1 SGDLS and CDR2 YYNGEE. CDR3 residues: CASSVYGQGVRDTQYF. The DNA of the CDR3 is TGTGCCAGCAGCGTATATGGACAGGGGGTTCGAGATACGCAGTATTTT. Full variable domain (outside the CDR3, taken from reference TRBV9 and TRBJ2-3): DSGVTQTPKHLITATGQRVTLRCSPRSGDLSVYWYQQSLDQGLQFLIQYYNGEERAKGNILERFSAQQFPDLHSELNLSSLELGDSALYFCASSVYGQGVRDTQYFGPGTRLTVL.

This chain uses TRBV28 with TRBJ2-7, with 7 positions matching TRBD2. The V segment lost 5 bases and the J segment 4 bases; nucleotides outside the gene matches: 8. The CDR3 is 14 residues long. Germline assignment: CDR1 MDHEN and CDR2 SYDVKM. DNA of the CDR3: TGTGCCAGCAGTCTAGCGGCGGGAGTTTACGAGCAGTACTTC. Encoded protein: CASSLAAGVYEQYF.

The rearrangement uses TRBV30 and TRBJ2-7; no clear D gene. The CDR3 is 14 residues long. V shed 1 base and J shed 8 bases, with 18 bases lying between them. CDR1 is GTSNPN, CDR2 SVGIG, per germline (reference sequence). The CDR3 region is CAWSGPLKVSKQYF. The DNA of the CDR3 is TGTGCCTGGAGTGGACCCCTTAAGGTCTCGAAGCAGTACTTC.